This T cell receptor beta chain is from a study of blood T cell repertoires in COVID-19. Study details: Samples of COVID-19 (acute and convalescent) were obtained from the United States, Italy and Spain.

Original handling: Reference gene primer amplification in the assay estimated nucleated cell counts. TCRdb's copy holds only in-frame clones and misses some; the assay was immunoSEQ multiplex PCR. That table is the source of V, J and clone size, and D and trimming were worked out from the DNA. Of under 400,000 clones detected, approximately 89% appear once; the ten largest clones hold approximately 1.6%. The V end was cut by 5 bases, the J end by 5 bases, with 12 bases between. This CDR3 is 13 amino acids long. Germline-derived CDR1 and CDR2 are MDHEN and SYDVKM. The Seattle site enrolled patients during active infection and followed them longitudinally.

This chain connects TRBV28 to TRBJ1-2; the D is unclear. The receptor was derived from a woman aged 25 to 39 with COVID-19, enrolled during active disease. Sequencing used peripheral blood. The CDR3 sequence is CASSGLMGYGYTF. DNA of the CDR3: TGTGCCAGCAGTGGACTGATGGGGTATGGCTACACCTTC.